Shown below are 32 T cell receptor delta chains from a single sample sequenced in a study of γδ T cells in repeated Plasmodium falciparum infection. TCRdb processed the multiplex PCR reads again with the CATT caller. The sample has about 93,000 delta-chain clones, roughly 0.98% seen once. Bulk repertoires came from Vgamma9/Vdelta2+ or Vdelta2-negative gammadelta T cells flow-sorted from PBMC. The material sequenced was gamma-delta T cells from blood. These receptors were obtained from a pool of human donors (malaria-infected and uninfected, not separated).

There are many counts of this clone. A far larger clone is off by one base, so a read error is likely. The sample holds other DNA sequences that translate to the same CDR3. The chain joins TRDV2 to TRDJ3, with 7 bases aligning to TRDD3. In germline, CDR1 is GEAIGNYY, CDR2 EKD. The V segment lost 0 bases and the J segment 0 bases; nucleotides outside the gene matches: 4. The CDR3 covers 18 residues. CDR3 residues: CACDTAGGSSWDTRQMFF. The DNA of the CDR3 is TGTGCCTGTGACACCGCTGGGGGGAGCTCCTGGGACACCCGACAGATGTTTTTC.

This clone has only a few counts. For this DNA, TCRdb reports the protein of a much larger clone, which diverges at residue 21, most likely from a read error; the protein presented here is translated directly from the DNA. V and J are TRDV1 and TRDJ1; 13 bases match TRDD3. The CDR3 spans 24 residues. From germline, CDR1 is TSWWSYY and CDR2 QGS. Here the CDR3 DNA reads TGTGCTCTTGGGGCGGCCCCTTCCCCTCTGCTCCGTACTGGGGGATACGCCTTCCTCGATAGACTCATCTTT. Translation gives CALGAAPSPLLRTGGYAFLDRLIF.

This clone has more than one count but fewer than ten. Given a much more abundant clone one base away, this may be a read error. The V call is TRDV2, the J call TRDJ1, with TRDD3 matching over 8 bases. No J gene is reported in TCRdb; it was inferred here by comparing the DNA with germline. The CDR3 runs 14 residues. The V gene's germline CDR1 is GEAIGNYY and CDR2 EKD. Unmatched junction bases numbered 8, after V lost 6 bases and J lost 3 bases. DNA of the CDR3: TGTGCCTGTTCAGAACTGGGGGGAGCCGATAAACTCATCTTT. It translates to CACSELGGADKLIF.

This clone was found a few times. TCRdb has a much larger clone's protein, which differs at residue 8 from the translation of this DNA, likely because of a read error; what is shown is the protein translated from the DNA. The chain has TRDV1 and TRDJ1; TRDD3 matches at 7 bases. Germline matching of the DNA provided the J gene here, since TCRdb leaves it blank. After removal of 3 bases from V and 0 bases from J, the junction contained 13 bases not matched to a gene. CDR1 is TSWWSYY and CDR2 is QGS in the germline V gene. The CDR3 spans 18 residues. The chain's CDR3 is CALGDERGGMDHTDKLIF. The CDR3 DNA is TGTGCTCTTGGGGATGAAAGGGGGGGGATGGACCACACCGATAAACTCATCTTT.

The chain combines TRDV1 with TRDJ1, with a tentative D call TRDD2 (6 bases). As TCRdb names no J gene, one was assigned here on the basis of a DNA match to germline. V was shortened by 4 bases and J by 5 bases, with 47 bases between the two germline ends. Germline V gene lookup returns CDR1 TSWWSYY and CDR2 QGS. The CDR3 loop spans 25 amino acids. The CDR3 sequence is CALGGGPSRGPPTGGAPAERDKLIF. The DNA of the CDR3 is TGTGCTCTTGGGGGTGGGCCCTCGAGGGGTCCTCCTACCGGTGGGGCCCCAGCCGAGCGGGATAAACTCATCTTT.

This clone was seen more than once but under ten times. The protein TCRdb lists belongs to a much larger clone and differs from this DNA's translation at residue 6, which points to a read error; the protein shown is made from the DNA. V usage is TRDV1 and J usage is TRDJ1; tentative D call: TRDD2 (5 bases). CDR3 length equals 19 residues. Germline V gene lookup returns CDR1 TSWWSYY and CDR2 QGS. V shed 1 base and J shed 2 bases, with 23 bases lying between them. The CDR3 here is CALGEPGPPVVLQTDKLIF. Here the CDR3 DNA reads TGTGCTCTTGGGGAACCGGGGCCCCCGGTCGTCCTTCAAACCGATAAACTCATCTTT.

This clone was recorded a few times. TCRdb records a much larger clone's protein for this DNA, with a difference at residue 4 that likely arises from a read error; the protein given is the translation of the DNA. The CDR3 spells CACGPLTGDTPNDTDKLIF. The DNA for the CDR3 is TGTGCCTGTGGCCCTCTGACGGGGGATACGCCTAACGACACCGATAAACTCATCTTT. This chain uses TRDV2 with TRDJ1, with 10 bases aligning to TRDD3. Assignment of the J gene here rests on matching the DNA to germline, because TCRdb gives none. Germline V gives CDR1 GEAIGNYY, CDR2 EKD. V was pared by 5 bases and J by 0 bases, with 17 bases of the junction left unmatched. The length of the CDR3 is 19 residues.

This clone was seen a few times. The protein in TCRdb stems from a much larger clone and differs at residue 13 from this DNA's translation, likely a read error; here the protein is translated from the DNA. This chain connects TRDV1 to TRDJ1; TRDD3 matches at 8 bases. In the absence of a J gene in TCRdb, the DNA was matched to germline to assign it here. The CDR3 has 18 amino acids. The ends lost 3 bases at V and 10 bases at J; junction bases unmatched: 22. The germline V gene encodes CDR1 TSWWSYY and CDR2 QGS. CDR3 bases: TGTGCTCTTGGGGACCTCTACGCTCCCAAACTGGGGGGTCGCGGACTCATCTTT. Translation: CALGDLYAPKLGGRGLIF.

In this sample, this clone turned up a few times. The TCRdb record carries a much larger clone's protein, which differs from this DNA's translation at residue 6; a read error is the likely cause, and the protein listed here is the DNA translation. The rearrangement uses TRDV1 and TRDJ1, with TRDD3 matching over 13 bases. TCRdb does not report a J gene; here it was assigned by matching the DNA to germline references. V was pared by 2 bases and J by 0 bases, with 21 bases of the junction left unmatched. Per germline, CDR1 TSWWSYY and CDR2 QGS. This CDR3 contains 23 residues. The CDR3 reads CALGESPSHVLGDTPVYTDKLIF. As DNA, the CDR3 is TGTGCTCTTGGGGAAAGCCCCTCCCACGTACTGGGGGATACGCCAGTGTACACCGATAAACTCATCTTT.

To note about this clone: A far bigger clonotype differs at one base, so this is likely a read error. Other DNA sequences in the same sample also yield this CDR3. The rearrangement links TRDV2 to TRDJ1, with 7 bases that match TRDD3. No J segment appears in TCRdb, so it was assigned here by matching the sequence to germline. The germline gives CDR1 GEAIGNYY, CDR2 EKD. V lost 1 base and J lost 0; bases outside the gene matches: 16. The CDR3 has 19 amino acids. The CDR3 bases are TGTGCCTGTGACACGGTTGGTGGATACGATAACGACTACACCGATAAACTCATCTTT. Its protein product is CACDTVGGYDNDYTDKLIF.

This clone has more than one count but fewer than ten. This DNA's translation differs at residue 6 from TCRdb's protein, which comes from a much larger clone; a read error is likely, and the protein shown is translated from the DNA. V and J are TRDV2 and TRDJ1; TRDD3 aligns across 12 bases. No J segment appears in TCRdb, so it was assigned here by matching the sequence to germline. CDR3 size: 18 residues. Germline V gene data show CDR1 as GEAIGNYY and CDR2 as EKD. V dropped 0 bases and J dropped 2; count of bases not matched to a gene: 9. The CDR3 DNA is TGTGCCTGTGACACCGCCTGGGGGATACGCGAGGCGACCGATAAACTCATCTTT. Translation gives CACDTAWGIREATDKLIF.

At least ten counts were recorded for this clone. The protein TCRdb lists belongs to a much larger clone and differs from this DNA's translation at residue 11, which points to a read error; the protein shown is made from the DNA. This chain connects TRDV1 to TRDJ1, with 7 positions matching TRDD3. The CDR3 sequence is 16 residues long. Germline V gene lookup returns CDR1 TSWWSYY and CDR2 QGS. J lost 8 bases, V lost 0 bases, and 12 bases had no gene match. The CDR3 DNA follows: TGTGCTCTTGGGGAACTTCGGACCTGGGGGGGTACAAAACTCATCTTT. Translation gives CALGELRTWGGTKLIF.

About this clone itself: A far larger clone is one nucleotide away, so this likely arose from a read error. In the same sample, other DNA sequences code for this CDR3. The V gene is TRDV1, the J gene TRDJ3; 7 bases fit TRDD3. Here the J gene was assigned by germline matching of the DNA, as TCRdb has none. This CDR3 region has 21 residues. Germline V lookup: CDR1 TSWWSYY, CDR2 QGS. DNA for the CDR3: TGTGCTCTTGCCCTCTTGGGGATAAGGTCGGATAGCTCCTGGGACACCCGGCAGATGTTTTTC. Its protein product is CALALLGIRSDSSWDTRQMFF.

The table lists this clone with a few counts. For this DNA, TCRdb reports the protein of a much larger clone, which diverges at residue 15, most likely from a read error; the protein presented here is translated directly from the DNA. The chain has TRDV2 and TRDJ1; 10 nucleotides align to TRDD3. TCRdb leaves out the J gene; it was filled in here by matching the DNA to germline. CDR3 length: 18 amino acids. Germline CDR1 is GEAIGNYY and CDR2 is EKD. The CDR3 here is CACDTVGKGDTSTDELIF. The DNA of the CDR3 is TGTGCCTGTGACACCGTAGGGAAGGGGGATACGTCGACCGATGAACTCATCTTT.

This clone was seen a few times. The mismatch at residue 6 between this DNA's translation and the TCRdb protein of a much larger clone likely reflects a read error; the protein shown is translated from the DNA. The chain uses TRDV2 and TRDJ1, with D possibly TRDD2 on 6 matching bases. The J gene, not given by TCRdb, was assigned here from a germline match of the nucleotide sequence. The CDR3 covers 18 residues. The V end was cut by 0 bases, the J end by 1 base, with 20 bases between. Germline CDR1 is GEAIGNYY and CDR2 is EKD. DNA of the CDR3: TGTGCCTGTGACACCAGTCCACGGTTTCCTAAGGGCACCGATAAACTCATCTTT. This gives the protein CACDTSPRFPKGTDKLIF.

This clone was detected only a few times. It is likely a read error: a sequence one base away is far more abundant. The same CDR3 can be traced to other DNA sequences in this sample. The genes are TRDV1 and TRDJ1, with TRDD3 identical over 11 bases. This CDR3 spans 20 amino acids. Trimming took 9 bases from V and 3 from J; bases not matched to a gene: 24. CDR1 and CDR2 from the germline V gene are TSWWSYY and QGS. CDR3 amino acids: CALGNRRILPLGDTADKLIF. The CDR3, as DNA: TGTGCTCTCGGGAATCGGCGGATCCTACCTTTGGGGGATACGGCCGATAAACTCATCTTT.

On this clone itself: It is likely a read error: a sequence one base away is far more abundant. Other nucleotide sequences from this sample produce the same CDR3. This chain connects TRDV1 to TRDJ1, with 9 bases lining up with TRDD3. TCRdb records no J gene; here it was assigned by comparing the DNA to germline. Germline V gene data show CDR1 as TSWWSYY and CDR2 as QGS. This CDR3 comprises 19 residues. CDR3 region: CALGTTKRGYANHTDKLIF. DNA for the CDR3: TGTGCTCTTGGGACTACCAAGCGGGGATACGCCAATCACACTGATAAACTCATCTTT.

This clone turned up a few times. The TCRdb protein, from a much larger clone, departs from this DNA's translation at residue 17, likely by read error; the protein shown derives from the DNA. The chain combines TRDV2 with TRDJ1; D is perhaps TRDD3 (6 bases). Assignment of the J gene here rests on matching the DNA to germline, because TCRdb gives none. The CDR3 is 20 residues long. Germline CDR1 GEAIGNYY, CDR2 EKD. V dropped 4 bases and J dropped 9 bases, with 38 bases sitting between them. The CDR3 here is CACDTQLRLFKGMGVNELIF. The CDR3 DNA reads as TGTGCCTGTGATACGCAGCTCCGCCTATTCAAGGGGATGGGGGTAAATGAACTCATCTTT.

A few counts support this clone. A far bigger clonotype differs at one base, so this is likely a read error. Other DNA sequences within the sample encode an identical CDR3. V gene TRDV1 combines with J gene TRDJ1; D uncertain. Germline-derived CDR1 and CDR2 are TSWWSYY and QGS. The CDR3 is 18 residues long. DNA for the CDR3: TGTGCTCTTGGGGAGCCGAGATCTCCTTGCGGAGACACCGATAAGCTCATCTTT. It encodes CALGEPRSPCGDTDKLIF.

In this sample, this clone turned up a few times. The protein that TCRdb holds for this DNA derives from a much larger clone and differs from the translated DNA at residue 9, which likely indicates a read error; the protein shown here is translated from the DNA. The chain carries TRDV2 and TRDJ1; D ambiguous. In the absence of a J gene in TCRdb, the DNA was matched to germline to assign it here. Deletions cut 0 bases from V and 2 bases from J, with 21 bases between. The CDR3 has 18 residues. Germline CDR1 is GEAIGNYY and CDR2 is EKD. The CDR3 protein is CACDTVATRGHGTDKLIF. The CDR3 nucleotides read TGTGCCTGTGACACCGTTGCGACTAGGGGTCACGGGACCGATAAACTCATCTTT.

On this clone: This is likely an artifact of a read error, given a far larger clone one base away. It is unclear where the CDR3 begins or ends on the DNA, so no DNA is shown, and the CDR3 is as TCRdb lists it. No J gene was named, though the V gene is TRDV1. The CDR3 has 17 residues if both end residues are counted. The germline V gene encodes CDR1 TSWWSYY and CDR2 QGS. The CDR3 region is CALGASSRFGALDKLIF.

There are a few counts of this clone. The protein recorded in TCRdb matches a much larger clone and deviates from this DNA's translation at residue 4, suggesting a read error; the protein here is obtained by translating the DNA. The CDR3 spells CACVTLVLGDTRKDTDKLIF. As DNA, the CDR3 is TGTGCCTGTGTCACCCTGGTACTGGGGGATACGCGGAAGGACACCGATAAACTCATCTTT. The V call is TRDV2, the J call TRDJ1, with TRDD3 matching 13 bases. CDR1 GEAIGNYY and CDR2 EKD come from the germline V gene. This CDR3 has 20 residues.

Turning to this clone: The protein recorded in TCRdb matches a much larger clone and deviates from this DNA's translation at residue 6, suggesting a read error; the protein here is obtained by translating the DNA. The V gene is TRDV1, the J gene TRDJ1; 10 bases fit TRDD3. J was trimmed by 3 bases and V by 1 base; bases with no gene match: 11. The length of the CDR3 is 18 residues. Germline CDR1 TSWWSYY, CDR2 QGS. CDR3 residues: CALGEPILITGGSDKLIF. Here the CDR3 DNA reads TGTGCTCTTGGGGAACCAATCCTAATTACTGGGGGATCCGATAAACTCATCTTT.

In this sample, this clone turned up a few times. It differs at one base from a far larger clone, so likely a read error. The identical CDR3 is also encoded by other nucleotide sequences in the sample. The V gene is TRDV2, the J gene TRDJ1; 8 positions agree with TRDD3. CDR3 length equals 13 residues. Germline CDR1 is GEAIGNYY and CDR2 is EKD. V gave up 5 bases and J gave up 2 bases; unmatched junction bases: 3. The CDR3 region is CACVLGDTDKLIF. The CDR3 DNA follows: TGTGCCTGTGTATTGGGGGATACCGATAAACTCATCTTT.

This clone was detected many times. TCRdb's protein, taken from a much larger clone, differs from this DNA's translation at residue 6, likely owing to a read error; the protein displayed comes from the DNA. The chain recombines TRDV2 with TRDJ1; 9 bases align to TRDD3. Here the J gene came from matching the DNA to germline, since TCRdb omits it. The V segment lost 0 bases and the J segment 3 bases; nucleotides outside the gene matches: 7. The CDR3 is made up of 16 amino acids. CDR1 is GEAIGNYY, CDR2 EKD, per germline. The CDR3: CACDTDLGDTADKLIF. The DNA for the CDR3 is TGTGCCTGTGACACCGACCTAGGGGATACGGCCGATAAACTCATCTTT.

Note on this clone: The TCRdb protein, from a much larger clone, departs from this DNA's translation at residue 13, likely by read error; the protein shown derives from the DNA. V gene TRDV2 combines with J gene TRDJ3; 11 nucleotides line up with TRDD3. The CDR3 is 19 amino acids. Germline CDR1 is GEAIGNYY and CDR2 is EKD. CDR3 sequence: CACDTVLGDSSWGTRQMFF. The CDR3 nucleotides are TGTGCCTGTGACACCGTACTGGGGGATAGCTCCTGGGGCACCCGACAGATGTTTTTC.

There are a few counts of this clone. The amino acid sequence in TCRdb belongs to a much larger clone and departs from this DNA's translation at residue 5, likely a sequencing read error; the sequence shown is translated from the DNA. The chain joins TRDV2 to TRDJ1; TRDD3 is a possible D gene (5 bases). TCRdb leaves out the J gene; it was filled in here by matching the DNA to germline. CDR3 length: 16 amino acids. The germline CDR1 and CDR2 sequences are GEAIGNYY and EKD. The V end lost 2 bases, the J end lost 5 bases, and 20 bases lay between the germline ends. CDR3 DNA sequence: TGTGCCTGTGACATCGTCGACGGGGGTAGGGCGGATAAACTCATCTTT. This sequence encodes CACDIVDGGRADKLIF.

Comments on this clone: The protein TCRdb gives is from a much larger clone and does not agree with this DNA's translation at residue 11, likely a read error; the protein shown here comes from the DNA. The chain links TRDV1 to TRDJ1, with D maybe TRDD3 (6 bases). The J gene comes from matching the DNA to germline here; TCRdb lacks it. Deletions cut 5 bases from V and 1 base from J, with 29 bases between. The CDR3 covers 20 residues. The germline V gene has CDR1 TSWWSYY and CDR2 QGS. CDR3 protein: CALGKLLSYWEPPGTDKLIF. The CDR3 DNA is TGTGCTCTTGGGAAATTACTCTCTTACTGGGAGCCACCTGGCACCGATAAACTCATCTTT.

This clone was seen a handful of times. TCRdb's listed protein matches a much larger clone and diverges from this DNA's translation at residue 5, likely through a read error; the protein shown comes from the DNA. The chain joins TRDV2 to TRDJ1; 12 positions match TRDD3. Assignment of the J gene here rests on matching the DNA to germline, because TCRdb gives none. The CDR3 spans 18 residues. Looked up from germline, CDR1 is GEAIGNYY and CDR2 is EKD. Trimming removed 6 bases from V and 0 bases from J; junction bases left unmatched: 13. This CDR3 is CACYAVLGDTQYTDKLIF. The CDR3 region has the DNA TGTGCCTGTTATGCCGTACTGGGGGATACTCAGTACACCGATAAACTCATCTTT.

Points on this clone: TCRdb records a much larger clone's protein for this DNA, with a difference at residue 14 that likely arises from a read error; the protein given is the translation of the DNA. The gene calls are TRDV2 and TRDJ1, with 8 nucleotides matching TRDD3. The J gene is absent in TCRdb and was assigned here via DNA matching to germline. CDR1 is GEAIGNYY, CDR2 EKD, per germline. The CDR3 length is 21 residues. V gave up 0 bases and J gave up 4 bases; unmatched junction bases: 24. CDR3 bases: TGTGCCTGTGACACCGATAGGCCTGGGGGACCCGACTGGAACCCCCACGATAAACTCATCTTT. Its protein product is CACDTDRPGGPDWNPHDKLIF.

This clone was counted only a few times. A far larger clone lies a single base away; this is likely a read error. At the DNA level, this CDR3 is encoded by other sequences in the same sample as well. The chain uses TRDV2 and TRDJ1; TRDD3 matches at 12 bases. The germline V gene has CDR1 GEAIGNYY and CDR2 EKD. V lost 3 bases to trimming and J lost 4 bases; unmatched junction nucleotides: 17. This CDR3 region has 19 residues. CDR3 bases: TGTGCCTGTGACGCTCTGCTGGGGGATACGAACCGATTGAGCGATAAACTCATCTTT. Translated, it gives CACDALLGDTNRLSDKLIF.

In the case of this clone: TCRdb lists the protein of a much larger clone for this DNA, which differs at residue 10, so this is likely a read error; the protein given here is translated from the DNA itself. V usage is TRDV2 and J usage is TRDJ2, with D possibly TRDD3 on 5 matching bases. TCRdb leaves out the J gene; it was filled in here by matching the DNA to germline. The V end was cut by 3 bases, the J end by 8 bases, with 21 bases between. This CDR3 spans 16 amino acids. Germline CDR1 is GEAIGNYY and CDR2 is EKD. CDR3 sequence (DNA): TGTGCCTGTGACGATATCGCCTGGGATCGGGGGGCACAACTCTTCTTT. This sequence encodes CACDDIAWDRGAQLFF.